This entry lists 20 T cell receptor beta chains sequenced from one sample in a study of blood T cell repertoires in COVID-19. Generated by immunoSEQ multiplex PCR, the TCRdb table keeps only in-frame clones and is missing some. In the table there are tens of thousands of clones, 75% to 90% of which are singletons. The specimen sequenced was peripheral blood. The receptors shown here come from a male donor with acute or convalescent COVID-19.

This rearrangement joins TRBV9 to TRBJ2-1, with 7 bases fitting TRBD2. The germline V gene encodes CDR1 SGDLS and CDR2 YYNGEE. CDR3 length equals 16 residues. Germline trimming cut 4 bases from V and 8 bases from J; bases unmatched to any gene: 15. CDR3 sequence (DNA): TGTGCCAGCAGCCCGGGAGGAGGTCCGGCTGGGTATGAGCAGTTCTTC. This gives the protein CASSPGGGPAGYEQFF.

The chain links TRBV7-9 to TRBJ1-4; 8 bases map to TRBD1. CDR1 is SEHNR and CDR2 is FQNEAQ in the germline V gene (reference sequence). CDR3 length equals 15 residues. Trimming cost V 5 bases and J 4 bases; bases outside gene matches: 6. The CDR3: CASSLGTGRNEKLFF. DNA for the CDR3: TGTGCCAGCAGCCTGGGGACAGGTCGTAATGAAAAACTGTTTTTT.

The chain couples TRBV5-1 to TRBJ1-4, with 7 positions matching TRBD1. CDR1 is SGHRS, CDR2 YFSETQ, per germline. V lost 1 base and J lost 3; bases outside the gene matches: 3. The CDR3 totals 15 residues. The CDR3 spells CASSLQGVSNEKLFF. In DNA, the CDR3 is TGCGCCAGCAGCTTGCAGGGGGTCTCTAATGAAAAACTGTTTTTT.

V gene TRBV2 combines with J gene TRBJ1-3; D is possibly TRBD1 (6 bases). The CDR3 is made up of 14 amino acids. Germline V gene sequence: CDR1 SNHLY, CDR2 FYNNEI. V was clipped by 5 bases and J by 4 bases, with 12 bases between them. This CDR3 is CASSRGASGNTIYF. CDR3 nucleotide sequence: TGTGCCAGCAGTCGGGGGGCTTCGGGAAACACCATATATTTT.

The V call is TRBV6-6, the J call TRBJ1-1; D is unresolved. V dropped 2 bases and J dropped 0 bases, with 10 bases sitting between them. Germline CDR1 is MNHNY and CDR2 is SVGAGI (reference sequence). The CDR3 has 15 residues. The CDR3 here is CASSYPAGLNTEAFF. CDR3 nucleotide sequence: TGTGCCAGCAGTTACCCAGCGGGGTTGAACACTGAAGCTTTCTTT.

V is TRBV7-9 and J is TRBJ2-1; the match to TRBD1 covers 9 bases. This CDR3 region has 15 residues. Germline V gene data show CDR1 as SEHNR and CDR2 as FQNEAQ (reference sequence). The J segment lost 7 bases and the V segment lost 5 bases, leaving 9 bases of the junction unmatched. For the CDR3, the DNA is TGTGCCAGCAGCGCCCCCGGACAGGGGCGAAATGAGCAGTTCTTC. It yields the protein CASSAPGQGRNEQFF. The variable domain in full, completed from reference TRBV7-9 and TRBJ2-1, reads DTGVSQNPRHKITKRGQNVTFRCDPISEHNRLYWYRQTLGQGPEFLTYFQNEAQLEKSRLLSDRFSAERPKGSFSTLEIQRTEQGDSAMYLCASSAPGQGRNEQFFGPGTRLTVL.

The chain uses TRBV7-2 and TRBJ2-3; 8 bases fit TRBD1. The trim removed 5 bases at V and 3 bases at J, leaving 10 bases unmatched. The germline CDR1 and CDR2 sequences are SGHTA and FQGNSA. This CDR3 has 16 amino acids. In DNA, the CDR3 is TGTGCCAGCAGCCGCACAGGGGGAGGTGGGACAGATACGCAGTATTTT. It is translated as CASSRTGGGGTDTQYF. Looking up the rest from reference TRBV7-2 and TRBJ2-3 gives the full variable domain: GAGVSQSPSNKVTEKGKDVELRCDPISGHTALYWYRQSLGQGLEFLIYFQGNSAPDKSGLPSDRFSAERTGGSVSTLTIQRTQQEDSAVYLCASSRTGGGGTDTQYFGPGTRLTVL.

This rearrangement joins TRBV5-4 to TRBJ1-4; possible D gene TRBD1, 6 bases. There are 15 residues in the CDR3. V was trimmed by 2 bases and J by 4 bases, leaving 12 bases between them. Germline-derived CDR1 and CDR2 are SGHNT and YYREEE (reference sequence). The CDR3 reads CASSFGGLGNEKLFF. The CDR3 region has the DNA TGTGCCAGCAGCTTCGGGGGGCTGGGTAATGAAAAACTGTTTTTT.

A remark on this clone: The germline gene is not matched at one end of the junction; a read error may be the cause. The genes are TRBV5-3 and TRBJ2-1, with TRBD2 identical over 7 bases. TRBV5-3 is known as an ORF, though its function is uncertain. The CDR3 has 15 residues. CDR3: CARISGDRSYNEQFF. CDR3 in DNA: TGTGCGAGAATCAGCGGGGACCGCTCCTACAATGAGCAGTTCTTC.

The V gene is TRBV7-2, the J gene TRBJ2-5; 8 positions match TRBD1. The ends lost 4 bases at V and 1 base at J; junction bases unmatched: 5. Germline V gives CDR1 SGHTA, CDR2 FQGNSA. CDR3 length equals 15 residues. The CDR3 spells CASSSPGQGQETQYF. The CDR3 region has the DNA TGTGCCAGCAGCTCACCCGGACAGGGCCAAGAGACCCAGTACTTC.

The V gene is TRBV11-2, the J gene TRBJ2-1; TRBD2 agrees at 8 bases. The CDR3 has 15 residues. The germline V gene encodes CDR1 SGHAT and CDR2 FQNNGV. The J segment lost 8 bases and the V segment lost 5 bases, leaving 11 bases of the junction unmatched. The DNA for the CDR3 is TGTGCCAGCAGCCTATCGGGGGGGCCATTCGATGAGCAGTTCTTC. Encoded protein: CASSLSGGPFDEQFF.

This chain connects TRBV7-9 to TRBJ1-1; TRBD1 is a possible D gene (5 bases). Germline CDR1 is SEHNR and CDR2 is FQNEAQ (reference sequence). V was clipped by 4 bases and J by 5 bases, with 17 bases between them. The CDR3 totals 15 residues. CDR3 nucleotides: TGTGCCAGCAGCTCCTGGGGAGGGGTCTTTACTGAAGCTTTCTTT. Translation: CASSSWGGVFTEAFF. Full variable domain (outside the CDR3, taken from reference TRBV7-9 and TRBJ1-1): DTGVSQNPRHKITKRGQNVTFRCDPISEHNRLYWYRQTLGQGPEFLTYFQNEAQLEKSRLLSDRFSAERPKGSFSTLEIQRTEQGDSAMYLCASSSWGGVFTEAFFGQGTRLTVV.

This chain links TRBV5-5 with TRBJ2-2, with 9 bases that match TRBD2. CDR1 SGHKS and CDR2 YYEKEE come from the germline V gene (reference sequence). This CDR3 has 15 amino acids. The J segment lost 7 bases and the V segment lost 4 bases, leaving 8 bases of the junction unmatched. In DNA form, the CDR3 reads TGTGCCAGCAGCCGCGGGAGGGTAAATGGCGGGGAGCTGTTTTTT. Translated: CASSRGRVNGGELFF.

The V and J genes are TRBV4-1 and TRBJ1-6, with 7 bases matching TRBD1. Losses at the gene ends were 5 bases for V and 7 bases for J; bases not matched to a gene: 11. The CDR3 loop spans 16 amino acids. The germline CDR1 and CDR2 sequences are MGHRA and YSYEKL. CDR3: CASSTFLGTDNSPLHF. The CDR3 nucleotides are TGCGCCAGCAGCACATTCCTCGGGACAGACAATTCACCCCTCCACTTT.

This clone was seen once. The genes are TRBV7-6 and TRBJ2-3; D is possibly TRBD1 (5 bases). The CDR3 length is 14 residues. Germline CDR1 SGHVS, CDR2 FNYEAQ. Trimming took off 5 bases at V and 4 bases at J, with 13 bases between the two ends. The CDR3 loop reads CASSEIRAPDTQYF. In DNA form, the CDR3 reads TGTGCCAGCAGCGAAATCAGGGCCCCAGATACGCAGTATTTT.

This clone was recorded a few times. The chain employs TRBV6-5 and TRBJ2-5; TRBD1 aligns across 7 bases. The V and J ends lost 7 bases and 5 bases, in that order; junction bases with no gene match: 7. CDR1 and CDR2 from the germline V gene are MNHEY and SVGAGI. This CDR3 region has 13 residues. This CDR3 reads CASTRQGLETQYF. CDR3 DNA: TGTGCCAGCACTAGACAGGGTCTGGAGACCCAGTACTTC.

This chain connects TRBV18 to TRBJ1-1; 10 nucleotides agree with TRBD1. Looked up from germline, CDR1 is KGHSH and CDR2 is LQKENI. Trimming removed 3 bases from V and 8 bases from J; junction bases left unmatched: 9. The CDR3 extends over 15 amino acids. The CDR3 DNA reads as TGTGCCAGCTCACCCGGGACAGGGGATTTCAGGGAAGCTTTCTTT. Protein sequence: CASSPGTGDFREAFF.

V is TRBV5-1 and J is TRBJ2-1; 7 bases agree with TRBD1. The CDR3 loop spans 13 amino acids. V shed 4 bases and J 5 bases; nucleotides not matched to a gene: 3. Germline V CDR1 and CDR2: SGHRS, YFSETQ. The CDR3 DNA follows: TGCGCCAGCAGCCCGGGACAGAACAATGAGCAGTTCTTC. Translated: CASSPGQNNEQFF.

This sequence joins TRBV11-2 and TRBJ1-3; D gene unclear. Germline V gives CDR1 SGHAT, CDR2 FQNNGV. With 5 bases removed from V and 0 bases from J, the gap between germline ends came to 11 bases. The CDR3 runs 15 residues. The CDR3 loop reads CASSQIGFSGNTIYF. Written as DNA, the CDR3 is TGTGCCAGCAGCCAAATCGGTTTCTCTGGAAACACCATATATTTT.

This clone was recorded a few times. As DNA, the CDR3 is TGTGCCTGGAGTAGGGGATACGAGCAGTACTTC. Translation gives CAWSRGYEQYF. The V call is TRBV30, the J call TRBJ2-7, with a weak D call TRBD1 (5 bases). Germline V gene lookup returns CDR1 GTSNPN and CDR2 SVGIG (reference sequence). Trimming stripped 2 bases from V and 4 bases from J, with 6 bases between. The CDR3 totals 11 residues.